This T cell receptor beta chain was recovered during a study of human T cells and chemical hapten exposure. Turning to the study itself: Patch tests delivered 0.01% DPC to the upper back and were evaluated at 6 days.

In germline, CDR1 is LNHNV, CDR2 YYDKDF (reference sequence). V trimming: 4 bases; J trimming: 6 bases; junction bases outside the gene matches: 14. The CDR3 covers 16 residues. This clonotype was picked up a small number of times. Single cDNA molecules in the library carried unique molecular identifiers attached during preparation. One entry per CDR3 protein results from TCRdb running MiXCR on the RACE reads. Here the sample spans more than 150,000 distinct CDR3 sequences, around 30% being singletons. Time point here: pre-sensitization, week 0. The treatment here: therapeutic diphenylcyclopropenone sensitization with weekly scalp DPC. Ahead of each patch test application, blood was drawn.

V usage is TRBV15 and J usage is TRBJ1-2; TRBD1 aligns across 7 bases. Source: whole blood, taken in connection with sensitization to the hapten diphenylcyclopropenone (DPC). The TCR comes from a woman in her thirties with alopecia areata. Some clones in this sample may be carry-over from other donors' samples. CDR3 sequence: CATSKRWAQGEDGYTF. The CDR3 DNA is TGTGCCACCAGCAAGAGGTGGGCGCAGGGGGAGGATGGCTACACCTTC.